This TCR beta chain was identified during a study of neurological immune-mediated disorders. Findings of the study overall: The study found the most TCR clonal expansion in HTLV-1-associated myelopathy and the least in multiple sclerosis, below healthy controls. CDR3 amino acid sequences of expanded clones were not shared across subjects, a result suggesting private repertoires in all groups.

TCRdb re-called the 5' RACE reads through MiXCR, storing one row per CDR3 protein. Of tens of thousands of distinct CDR3 sequences in the sample, roughly 15% were seen once. V shed 1 base and J shed 2 bases, with 17 bases lying between them. The CDR3 contains 17 residues. Germline V gene sequence: CDR1 MDHEN, CDR2 SYDVKM. Ten or more counts support this clonotype. Its antigen is not known. The sequence was obtained from a woman between 45 and 60 years old with HTLV-1-associated myelopathy (HAM/TSP). The rearrangement joins TRBV28 to TRBJ1-1; possible D gene TRBD1, 5 bases. Input material: PBMCs. DNA of the CDR3: TGTGCCAGCAGTTTATATTGGGACGGGCAGGGAAACACTGAAGCTTTCTTT. Translated, it gives CASSLYWDGQGNTEAFF.